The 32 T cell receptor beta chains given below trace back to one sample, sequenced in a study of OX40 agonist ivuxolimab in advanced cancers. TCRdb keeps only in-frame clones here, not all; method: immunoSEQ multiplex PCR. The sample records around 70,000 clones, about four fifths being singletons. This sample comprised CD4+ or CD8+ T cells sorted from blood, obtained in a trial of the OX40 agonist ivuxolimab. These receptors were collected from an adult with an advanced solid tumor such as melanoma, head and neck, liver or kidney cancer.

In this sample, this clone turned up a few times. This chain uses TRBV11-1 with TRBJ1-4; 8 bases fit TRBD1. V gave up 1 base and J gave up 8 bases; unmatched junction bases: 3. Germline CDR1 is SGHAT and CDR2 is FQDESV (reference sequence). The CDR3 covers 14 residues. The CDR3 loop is CASSLGQGTEKLFF. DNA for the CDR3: TGTGCCAGCAGCTTAGGACAGGGGACCGAAAAACTGTTTTTT.

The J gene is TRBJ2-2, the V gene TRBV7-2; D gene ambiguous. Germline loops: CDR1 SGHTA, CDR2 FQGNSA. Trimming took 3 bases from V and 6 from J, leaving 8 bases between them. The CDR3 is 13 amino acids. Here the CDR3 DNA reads TGTGCCAGCAGCTTGGGGATGGCCGGGGAGCTGTTTTTT. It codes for CASSLGMAGELFF. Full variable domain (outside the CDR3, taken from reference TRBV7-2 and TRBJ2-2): GAGVSQSPSNKVTEKGKDVELRCDPISGHTALYWYRQSLGQGLEFLIYFQGNSAPDKSGLPSDRFSAERTGGSVSTLTIQRTQQEDSAVYLCASSLGMAGELFFGEGSRLTVL.

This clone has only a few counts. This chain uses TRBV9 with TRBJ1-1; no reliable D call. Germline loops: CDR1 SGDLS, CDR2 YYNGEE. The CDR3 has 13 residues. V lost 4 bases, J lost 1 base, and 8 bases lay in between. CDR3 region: CASSRDANTEAFF. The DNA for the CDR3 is TGTGCCAGCAGCAGGGATGCGAACACTGAAGCTTTCTTT.

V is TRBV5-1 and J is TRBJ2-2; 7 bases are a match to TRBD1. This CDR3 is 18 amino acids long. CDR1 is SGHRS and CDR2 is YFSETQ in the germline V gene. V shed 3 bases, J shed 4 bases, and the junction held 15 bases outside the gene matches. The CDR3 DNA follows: TGCGCCAGCAGCTCAGGGATCCCGCCGGGACAGAGCACCGGGGAGCTGTTTTTT. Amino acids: CASSSGIPPGQSTGELFF.

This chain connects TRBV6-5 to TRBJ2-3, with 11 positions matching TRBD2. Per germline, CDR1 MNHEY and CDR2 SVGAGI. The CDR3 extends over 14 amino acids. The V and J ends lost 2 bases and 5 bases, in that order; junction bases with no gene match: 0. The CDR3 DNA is TGTGCCAGCAGTTACCTAGCGGGGGGAGATACGCAGTATTTT. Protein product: CASSYLAGGDTQYF.

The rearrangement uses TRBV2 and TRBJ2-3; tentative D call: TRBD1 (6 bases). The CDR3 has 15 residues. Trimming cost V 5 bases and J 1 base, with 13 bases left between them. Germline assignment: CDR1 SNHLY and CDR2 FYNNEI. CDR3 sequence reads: CASSTGITGTDTQYF. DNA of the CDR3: TGTGCCAGCAGTACAGGGATTACGGGCACAGATACGCAGTATTTT.

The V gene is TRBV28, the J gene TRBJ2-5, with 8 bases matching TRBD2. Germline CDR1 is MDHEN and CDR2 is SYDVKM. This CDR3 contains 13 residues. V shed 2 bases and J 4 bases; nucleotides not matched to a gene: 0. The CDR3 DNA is TGTGCCAGCAGTTTAAGCGGGGGAGAGACCCAGTACTTC. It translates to CASSLSGGETQYF.

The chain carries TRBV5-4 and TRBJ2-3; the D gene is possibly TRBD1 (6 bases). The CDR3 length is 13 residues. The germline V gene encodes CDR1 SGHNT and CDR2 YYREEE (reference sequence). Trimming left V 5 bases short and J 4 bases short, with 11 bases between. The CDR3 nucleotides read TGTGCCAGCAGACAGGGTCTGGCAGATACGCAGTATTTT. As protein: CASRQGLADTQYF.

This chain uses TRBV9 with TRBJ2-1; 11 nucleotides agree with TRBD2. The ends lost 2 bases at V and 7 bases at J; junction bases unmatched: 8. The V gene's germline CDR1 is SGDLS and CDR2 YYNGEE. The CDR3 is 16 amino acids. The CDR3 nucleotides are TGTGCCAGCAGCGTTGTAGCGGGGGGGCCTTGGAATGAGCAGTTCTTC. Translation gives CASSVVAGGPWNEQFF.

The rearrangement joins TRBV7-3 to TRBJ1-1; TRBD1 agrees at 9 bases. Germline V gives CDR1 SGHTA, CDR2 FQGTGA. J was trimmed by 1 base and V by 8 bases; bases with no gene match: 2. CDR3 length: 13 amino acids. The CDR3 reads CASGQGQNTEAFF. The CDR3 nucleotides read TGTGCCAGCGGACAGGGGCAGAACACTGAAGCTTTCTTT.

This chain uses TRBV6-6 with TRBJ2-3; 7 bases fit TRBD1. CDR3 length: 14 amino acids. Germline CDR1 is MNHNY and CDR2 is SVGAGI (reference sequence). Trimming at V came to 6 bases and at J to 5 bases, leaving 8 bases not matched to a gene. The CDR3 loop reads CASSTRTGEDTQYF. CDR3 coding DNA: TGTGCCAGCAGCACCAGGACAGGTGAAGATACGCAGTATTTT.

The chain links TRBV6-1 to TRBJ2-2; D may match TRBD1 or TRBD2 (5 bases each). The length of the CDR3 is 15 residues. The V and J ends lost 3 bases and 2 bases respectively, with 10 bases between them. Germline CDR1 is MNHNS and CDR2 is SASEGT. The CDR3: CASSDSGTNTGELFF. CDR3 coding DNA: TGTGCCAGCAGTGATTCCGGGACCAACACCGGGGAGCTGTTTTTT.

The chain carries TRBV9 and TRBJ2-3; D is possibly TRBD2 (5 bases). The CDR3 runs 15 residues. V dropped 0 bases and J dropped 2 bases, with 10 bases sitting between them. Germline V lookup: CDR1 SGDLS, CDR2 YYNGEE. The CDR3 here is CASSVADFFTDTQYF. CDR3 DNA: TGTGCCAGCAGCGTAGCGGACTTCTTCACAGATACGCAGTATTTT.

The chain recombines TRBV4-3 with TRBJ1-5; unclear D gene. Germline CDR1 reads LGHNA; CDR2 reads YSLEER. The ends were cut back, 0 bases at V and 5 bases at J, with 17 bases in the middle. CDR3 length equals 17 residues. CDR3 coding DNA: TGCGCCAGCAGCCAAGATTCCTGGGGAGGGAGAGATCAGCCCCAGCATTTT. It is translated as CASSQDSWGGRDQPQHF.

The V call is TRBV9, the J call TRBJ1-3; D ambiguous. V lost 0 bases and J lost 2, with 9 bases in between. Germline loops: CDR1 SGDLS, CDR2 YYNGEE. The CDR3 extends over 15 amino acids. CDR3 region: CASSVGIGAGNTIYF. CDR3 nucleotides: TGTGCCAGCAGCGTAGGGATCGGGGCTGGAAACACCATATATTTT.

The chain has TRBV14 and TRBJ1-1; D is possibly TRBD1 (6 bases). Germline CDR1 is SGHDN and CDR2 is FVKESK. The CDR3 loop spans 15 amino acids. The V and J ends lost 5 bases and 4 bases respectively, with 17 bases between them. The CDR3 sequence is CASSKVDSFGTEAFF. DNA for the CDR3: TGTGCCAGCAGCAAAGTGGACAGCTTCGGCACTGAAGCTTTCTTT.

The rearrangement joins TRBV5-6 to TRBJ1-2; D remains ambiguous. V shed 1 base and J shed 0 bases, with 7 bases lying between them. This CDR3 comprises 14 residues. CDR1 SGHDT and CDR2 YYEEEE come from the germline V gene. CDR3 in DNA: TGTGCCAGCAGCTTGACCCGAACTAACTATGGCTACACCTTC. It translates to CASSLTRTNYGYTF.

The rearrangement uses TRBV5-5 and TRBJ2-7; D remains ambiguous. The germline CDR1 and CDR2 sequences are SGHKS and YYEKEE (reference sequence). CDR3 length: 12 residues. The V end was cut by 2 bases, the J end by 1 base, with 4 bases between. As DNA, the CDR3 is TGTGCCAGCAGCTTCACTTCCTACGAGCAGTACTTC. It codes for CASSFTSYEQYF.

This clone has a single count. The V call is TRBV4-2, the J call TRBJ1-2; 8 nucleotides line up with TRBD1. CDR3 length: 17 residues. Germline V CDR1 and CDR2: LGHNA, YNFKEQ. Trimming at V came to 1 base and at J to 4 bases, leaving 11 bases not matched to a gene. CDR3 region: CASSQALGQEVSYGYTF. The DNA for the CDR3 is TGTGCCAGCAGCCAAGCGCTGGGACAGGAGGTCAGCTATGGCTACACCTTC.

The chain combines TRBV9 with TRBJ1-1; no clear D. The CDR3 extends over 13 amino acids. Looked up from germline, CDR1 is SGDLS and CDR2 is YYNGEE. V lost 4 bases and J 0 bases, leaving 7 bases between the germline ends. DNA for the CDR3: TGTGCCAGCAGCCTTAAGGTGAACACTGAAGCTTTCTTT. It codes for CASSLKVNTEAFF.

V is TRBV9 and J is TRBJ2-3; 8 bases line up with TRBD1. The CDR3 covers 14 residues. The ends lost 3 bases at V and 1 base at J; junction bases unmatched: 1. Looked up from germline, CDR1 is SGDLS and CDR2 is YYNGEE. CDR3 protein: CASSAGQGTDTQYF. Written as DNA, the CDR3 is TGTGCCAGCAGCGCGGGACAGGGCACAGATACGCAGTATTTT. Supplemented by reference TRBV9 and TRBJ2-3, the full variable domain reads DSGVTQTPKHLITATGQRVTLRCSPRSGDLSVYWYQQSLDQGLQFLIQYYNGEERAKGNILERFSAQQFPDLHSELNLSSLELGDSALYFCASSAGQGTDTQYFGPGTRLTVL.

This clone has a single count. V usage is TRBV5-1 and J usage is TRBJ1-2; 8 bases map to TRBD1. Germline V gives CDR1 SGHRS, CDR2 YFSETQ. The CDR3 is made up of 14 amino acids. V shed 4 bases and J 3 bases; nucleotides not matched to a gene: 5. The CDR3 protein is CASSTTGGDYGYTF. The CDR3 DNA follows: TGCGCCAGCAGCACTACAGGGGGGGACTATGGCTACACCTTC.

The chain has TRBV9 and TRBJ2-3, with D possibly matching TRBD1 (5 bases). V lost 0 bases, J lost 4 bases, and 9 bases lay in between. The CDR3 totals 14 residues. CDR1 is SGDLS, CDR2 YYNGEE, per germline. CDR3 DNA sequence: TGTGCCAGCAGCGTAGTGGACACTGCAGATACGCAGTATTTT. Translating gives CASSVVDTADTQYF.

DNA for the CDR3: TGTGCCAGAAGCTTGGAAGTGACGAACACCGGGGAGCTGTTTTTT. This sequence encodes CARSLEVTNTGELFF. The chain carries TRBV5-3 and TRBJ2-2; D is undetermined. TRBV5-3 falls under the ORF class, with uncertain function. V lost 0 bases to trimming and J lost 0 bases, with 6 bases between them. This CDR3 is 15 amino acids long.

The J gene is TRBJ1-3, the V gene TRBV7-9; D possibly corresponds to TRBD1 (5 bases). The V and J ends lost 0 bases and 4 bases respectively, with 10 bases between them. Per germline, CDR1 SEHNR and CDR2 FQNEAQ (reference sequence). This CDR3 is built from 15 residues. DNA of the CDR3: TGTGCCAGCAGCTTAGCCGGCTGGGGGGGAAACACCATATATTTT. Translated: CASSLAGWGGNTIYF.

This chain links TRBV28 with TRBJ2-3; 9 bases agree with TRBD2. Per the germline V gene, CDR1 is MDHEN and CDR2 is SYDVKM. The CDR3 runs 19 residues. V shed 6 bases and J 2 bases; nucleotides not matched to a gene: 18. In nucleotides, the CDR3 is TGTGCCAGCAGCCCTACCCCGTTGGCGGGAGGGTGGGACACAGATACGCAGTATTTT. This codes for CASSPTPLAGGWDTDTQYF.

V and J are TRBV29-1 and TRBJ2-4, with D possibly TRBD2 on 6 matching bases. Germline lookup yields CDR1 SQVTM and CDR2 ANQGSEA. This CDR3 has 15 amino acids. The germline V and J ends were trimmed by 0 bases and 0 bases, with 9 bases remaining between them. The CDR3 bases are TGCAGCGTTGAAGATGTCGGGAGAGCCAAAAACATTCAGTACTTC. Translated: CSVEDVGRAKNIQYF.

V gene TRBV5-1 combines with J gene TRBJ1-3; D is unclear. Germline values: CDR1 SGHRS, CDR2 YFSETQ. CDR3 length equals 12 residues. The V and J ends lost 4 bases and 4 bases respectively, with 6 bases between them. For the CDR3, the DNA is TGCGCCAGCAGCAATGAAGGAAACACCATATATTTT. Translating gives CASSNEGNTIYF.

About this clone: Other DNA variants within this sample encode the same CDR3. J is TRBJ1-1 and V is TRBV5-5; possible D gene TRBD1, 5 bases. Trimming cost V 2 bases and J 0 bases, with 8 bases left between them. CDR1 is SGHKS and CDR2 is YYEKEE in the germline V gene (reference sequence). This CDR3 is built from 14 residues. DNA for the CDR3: TGTGCCAGCAGCTTTACGGGGCTGAACACTGAAGCTTTCTTT. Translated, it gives CASSFTGLNTEAFF.

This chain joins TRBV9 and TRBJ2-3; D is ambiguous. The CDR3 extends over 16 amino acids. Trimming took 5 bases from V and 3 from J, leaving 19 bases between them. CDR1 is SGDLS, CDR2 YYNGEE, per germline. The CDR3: CASSARLALGTDTQYF. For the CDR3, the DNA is TGTGCCAGCAGTGCCAGGTTAGCCTTAGGGACAGATACGCAGTATTTT. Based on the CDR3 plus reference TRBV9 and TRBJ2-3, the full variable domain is DSGVTQTPKHLITATGQRVTLRCSPRSGDLSVYWYQQSLDQGLQFLIQYYNGEERAKGNILERFSAQQFPDLHSELNLSSLELGDSALYFCASSARLALGTDTQYFGPGTRLTVL.

CDR3 bases: TGTGCCAGTAGCCCGGGGGGAGGTGGCAATCAGCCCCAGCATTTT. Its translation: CASSPGGGGNQPQHF. J is TRBJ1-5 and V is TRBV19; D is perhaps TRBD1 (5 bases). The CDR3 has 15 residues. V gave up 6 bases and J gave up 2 bases, with 14 bases separating them. The germline gives CDR1 LNHDA, CDR2 SQIVND (reference sequence).

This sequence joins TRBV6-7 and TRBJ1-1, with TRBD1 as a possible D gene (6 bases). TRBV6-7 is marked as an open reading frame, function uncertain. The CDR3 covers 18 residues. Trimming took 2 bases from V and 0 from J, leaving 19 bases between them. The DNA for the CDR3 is TGTGCCAGCAGTTACGCAATCAGGGGAAGGGTCCTGAACACTGAAGCTTTCTTT. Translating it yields CASSYAIRGRVLNTEAFF.